This note documents a single T cell receptor beta chain sequence. In the original analysis: Amplification of reference gene primers provided the estimated nucleated cell counts. Only in-frame clones appear in the TCRdb table, and some are missing; sequencing was by immunoSEQ multiplex PCR. Clone size and V and J calls were adopted from that table, with D and trimming inferred from the DNA. Among 90,000 to 100,000 clones, less than 90% were seen once, and the ten largest hold roughly 1.7%. This record comes from a study of blood T cell repertoires in COVID-19. For the study at large: Acute and convalescent COVID-19 specimens originated in the United States, Italy and Spain. T cells, B-cell-depleted T cells, or PBMCs provided the cDNA or gDNA that served as material.

The TCR sequence derives from a man aged 80 or over with acute or convalescent COVID-19. Sequencing was performed on peripheral blood.

The CDR3 loop reads CASSPGDYEQYF. CDR3 bases: TGTGCCAGTAGTCCAGGGGACTACGAGCAGTACTTC. This chain uses TRBV19 with TRBJ2-7; tentative D call: TRBD1 (6 bases). Germline loops: CDR1 LNHDA, CDR2 SQIVND (reference sequence). V lost 5 bases and J 3 bases, leaving 8 bases between the germline ends. The CDR3 spans 12 residues.